This TCR beta chain was identified in a study of cytomegalovirus exposure and HLA in healthy donors. The PCR ran on 60 Vbeta and 13 Jbeta primers. TCRdb's table, derived via immunoSEQ multiplex PCR, lists solely in-frame clones and lacks some. The sample records about 140,000 clones, roughly two thirds being singletons. Trimming removed 1 base from V and 0 bases from J, with 13 bases in between. This CDR3 spans 18 amino acids. The germline gives CDR1 LGHNT, CDR2 FRNRAP. Healthy individuals who donated bone marrow served as the donors. Sample: PBMCs. V usage is TRBV12-5 and J usage is TRBJ1-6; D gene ambiguous. The source of this sequence is a male donor in good health and CMV-seronegative. The CDR3 DNA reads as TGTGCTAGTGGTTTGGACAGTGGAATTAGCTCCTATAATTCACCCCTCCACTTT. Translated, it gives CASGLDSGISSYNSPLHF.